Listed below are T cell receptor beta chains from one sample, sequenced in a study of graft-versus-host responses after intestinal transplantation. Sequencing was performed with immunoSEQ multiplex PCR; in TCRdb, only in-frame clones are kept and a portion is missing. The data show 20,000 to 25,000 clones, approximately 92% seen once. The sample consisted of PBMCs, taken about 260 days after intestinal transplant. The receptor source for this set is a human patient who received an intestinal transplant, so some T cells may come from the graft donor. Each CDR3 is given with its conserved first and last residue. A D gene is named only where the DNA matches it firmly.

CASSQHRVGLAGALNNEQFF,TGTGCCAGCAGTCAGCACAGGGTGGGACTAGCGGGAGCTTTAAACAATGAGCAGTTCTTC,TRBJ2-1,TRBD2,TRBV14
CSGGDYEQYF,TGCAGCGGCGGGGACTACGAGCAGTACTTC,TRBJ2-7,-,TRBV29-1
CASSLWEGKETQYF,TGTGCCAGCAGCTTATGGGAGGGAAAAGAGACCCAGTACTTC,TRBJ2-5,TRBD2,TRBV7-6
CASSLSEGLADYEQYF,TGTGCCAGCAGCTTATCGGAAGGACTAGCGGACTACGAGCAGTACTTC,TRBJ2-7,TRBD2,TRBV7-9
CASSQGQDNEKLFF,TGTGCCAGCAGCCAGGGACAAGATAATGAAAAACTGTTTTTT,TRBJ1-4,-,TRBV5-3
CASSLTEGETQYF,TGCGCCAGCAGCTTGACAGAAGGAGAGACCCAGTACTTC,TRBJ2-5,-,TRBV4-1
CALAKVSSGANVLTF,TGTGCCCTTGCGAAGGTTTCCTCTGGGGCCAACGTCCTGACTTTC,TRBJ2-6,-,TRBV6-1
CASSQDRGRVETQYF,TGTGCCAGCAGCCAAGACAGGGGGCGCGTTGAGACCCAGTACTTC,TRBJ2-5,TRBD1,TRBV14
CASSSGRWDTEAFF,TGTGCCAGCAGTTCCGGGCGTTGGGACACTGAAGCTTTCTTT,TRBJ1-1,-,TRBV6-6
CASSYYTGVSGANVLTF,TGTGCCAGCAGCTACTACACAGGGGTCTCAGGGGCCAACGTCCTGACTTTC,TRBJ2-6,TRBD1,TRBV5-8
CASSVEDDWNTEAFF,TGTGCCAGCAGCGTAGAAGATGACTGGAACACTGAAGCTTTCTTT,TRBJ1-1,-,TRBV9
CASSSPDRGSIHEQFF,TGCGCCAGCAGCTCTCCGGACAGGGGGTCAATCCATGAGCAGTTCTTC,TRBJ2-1,TRBD1,TRBV5-1
CASSLLDGTGANVLTF,TGTGCCAGCAGTTTATTAGACGGGACTGGGGCCAACGTCCTGACTTTC,TRBJ2-6,-,TRBV27
CASSLELIELSGNTIYF,TGTGCCAGCAGCTTAGAATTGATCGAACTCTCTGGAAACACCATATATTTT,TRBJ1-3,-,TRBV11-2